A selection of T cell receptor beta chains follows, all from one sample in a study of cytomegalovirus exposure and HLA in healthy donors. Generated by immunoSEQ multiplex PCR, the TCRdb table keeps only in-frame clones and is missing some. This table holds about 150,000 clones, 80% to 95% found once. The sequencing input was PBMCs. Every receptor here comes from a man between 18 and 29 years old in good health and CMV-seronegative. Both conserved end residues are part of each CDR3. The D gene is left open where the match is weak. The size of a clone is reported for some rows only, either as once, few or many, or as a class for expanded clones.

D gene | J gene | clone size | V gene | CDR3 protein | CDR3 DNA
- | TRBJ2-5 | - | TRBV27 | CASSPIGSVGPQYF | TGTGCCAGCAGTCCCATCGGGTCCGTGGGGCCCCAGTACTTC
- | TRBJ1-3 | - | TRBV15 | CATSRVVSSGNTIYF | TGTGCCACCAGCAGAGTTGTTAGCTCTGGAAACACCATATATTTT
- | TRBJ2-1 | few | TRBV30 | CAWSVGVPKYNEQFF | TGTGCCTGGAGTGTAGGGGTCCCAAAGTACAATGAGCAGTTCTTC
TRBD1 | TRBJ2-7 | - | TRBV27 | CASSPPGQRYEQYF | TGTGCCAGCAGTCCTCCGGGACAGCGCTACGAGCAGTACTTC
TRBD2 | TRBJ2-3 | - | TRBV7-6 | CASSLRAAGVGDTQYF | TGTGCCAGCAGCTTAAGGGCGGCGGGAGTGGGAGATACGCAGTATTTT
TRBD1 | TRBJ1-1 | once | TRBV18 | CASSPAAGGDAGTEAFF | TGTGCCAGCTCACCCGCGGCAGGGGGCGACGCCGGCACTGAAGCTTTCTTT
- | TRBJ1-4 | - | TRBV4-2 | CASSLGHIGVLEKLFF | TGTGCCAGCAGCCTGGGACATATCGGTGTCTTAGAAAAACTGTTTTTT
- | TRBJ2-5 | - | TRBV7-2 | CASSPFKETQYF | TGTGCCAGCAGCCCTTTTAAAGAGACCCAGTACTTC
- | TRBJ2-2 | - | TRBV6-1 | CASSEVQGPTGELFF | TGTGCCAGCAGTGAAGTACAGGGTCCCACCGGGGAGCTGTTTTTT
- | TRBJ1-3 | - | TRBV5-1 | CASRDHRISGNTIYF | TGCGCCAGCAGGGATCACAGGATCTCTGGAAACACCATATATTTT
- | TRBJ1-4 | - | TRBV5-1 | CASSGRGGGVEKLFF | TGCGCCAGCAGCGGAAGGGGTGGAGGGGTAGAAAAACTGTTTTTT
- | TRBJ2-7 | - | TRBV2 | CASKTANYEQYF | TGTGCCAGCAAAACAGCAAACTACGAGCAGTACTTC
- | TRBJ1-4 | once | TRBV15 | CATSTPGDNEKLFF | TGTGCCACCAGCACCCCAGGGGATAATGAAAAACTGTTTTTT
TRBD2 | TRBJ2-3 | once | TRBV30 | CAWSFLAADTQYF | TGTGCCTGGAGTTTCCTAGCGGCAGATACGCAGTATTTT
- | TRBJ1-1 | - | TRBV7-2 | CASRQGRANTEAFF | TGTGCCAGCAGGCAGGGAAGGGCGAACACTGAAGCTTTCTTT
- | TRBJ2-7 | - | TRBV4-1 | CASSQDKGGKTYEQYF | TGCGCCAGCAGCCAAGATAAGGGGGGGAAGACCTACGAGCAGTACTTC
- | TRBJ2-1 | - | TRBV27 | CASSLSTFLPDEQFF | TGTGCCAGCAGTTTATCAACCTTTTTACCGGATGAGCAGTTCTTC